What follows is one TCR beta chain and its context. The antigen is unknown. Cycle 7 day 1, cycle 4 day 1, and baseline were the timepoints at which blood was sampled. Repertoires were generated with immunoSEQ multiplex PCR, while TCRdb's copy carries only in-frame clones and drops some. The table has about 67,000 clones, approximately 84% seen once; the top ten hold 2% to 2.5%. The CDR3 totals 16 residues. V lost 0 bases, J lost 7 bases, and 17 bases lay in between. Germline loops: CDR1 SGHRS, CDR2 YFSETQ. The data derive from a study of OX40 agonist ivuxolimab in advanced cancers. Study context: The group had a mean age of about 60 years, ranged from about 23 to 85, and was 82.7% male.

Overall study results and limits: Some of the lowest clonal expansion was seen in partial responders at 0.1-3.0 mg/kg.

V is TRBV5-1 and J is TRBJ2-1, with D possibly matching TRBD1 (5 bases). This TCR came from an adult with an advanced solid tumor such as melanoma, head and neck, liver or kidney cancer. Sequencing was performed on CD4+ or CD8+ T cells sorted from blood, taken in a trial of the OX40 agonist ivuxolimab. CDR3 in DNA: TGCGCCAGCAGCTTGGGATTCGACACTGGGGCGAATGAGCAGTTCTTC. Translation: CASSLGFDTGANEQFF.